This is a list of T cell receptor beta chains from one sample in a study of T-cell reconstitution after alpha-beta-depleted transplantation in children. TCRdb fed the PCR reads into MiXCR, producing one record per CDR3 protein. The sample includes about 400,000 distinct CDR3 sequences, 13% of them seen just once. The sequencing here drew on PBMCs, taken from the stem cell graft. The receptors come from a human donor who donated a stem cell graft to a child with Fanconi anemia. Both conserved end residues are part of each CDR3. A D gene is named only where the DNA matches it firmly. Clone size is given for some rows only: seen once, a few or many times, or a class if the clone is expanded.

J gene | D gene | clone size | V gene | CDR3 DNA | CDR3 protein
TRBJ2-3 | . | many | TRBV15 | TGTGCCACCAGCAGAGGACAGGACTTGGATACGCAGTATTTT | CATSRGQDLDTQYF
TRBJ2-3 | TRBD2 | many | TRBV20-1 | TGCAGTGCTAGACGACCAAAACTAGCGGGGCTCACCACCACAGATACGCAGTATTTT | CSARRPKLAGLTTTDTQYF
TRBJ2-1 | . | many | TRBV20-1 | TGCAGTGCCCCTCTCGGGGCATGGGCCTACAATGAGCAGTTCTTC | CSAPLGAWAYNEQFF
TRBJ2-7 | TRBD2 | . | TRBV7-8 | TGTGCCAGCAGCTTAGGAGCGGGGGCCTACGAGCAGTACTTC | CASSLGAGAYEQYF
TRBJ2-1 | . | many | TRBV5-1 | TGCGCCAGCAGCTTGGACAGGAGTCGCAATGAGCAGTTCTTC | CASSLDRSRNEQFF
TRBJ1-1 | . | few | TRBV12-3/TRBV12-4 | TGTGCCAGCAGTACTTACACTGAAGCTTTCTTT | CASSTYTEAFF
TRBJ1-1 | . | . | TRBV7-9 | TGTGCCAGCAGCTTAGGACGCAGGGTAGGAGCTTTCTTT | CASSLGRRVGAFF
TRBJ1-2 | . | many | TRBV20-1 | TGCAGTGCTAGCAGCTATGGCTACACCTTC | CSASSYGYTF
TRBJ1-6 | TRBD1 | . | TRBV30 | TGTGCCTTCACAAGGGACAGCCTAAATTCACCCCTCCACTTT | CAFTRDSLNSPLHF
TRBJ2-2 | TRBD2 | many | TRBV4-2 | TGTGCCAGCAGCCAAGATTCAGCGGGGTGGGTGATTGCCGGGGAGCTGTTTTTT | CASSQDSAGWVIAGELFF
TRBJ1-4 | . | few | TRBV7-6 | TGTGCCAGCAGCTTCAACGTGGAGGAAGAAAAACTGTTTTTT | CASSFNVEEEKLFF
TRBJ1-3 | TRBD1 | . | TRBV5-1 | TGCGCCAGCAGCCGGACAGGGGGCGACTCTGGAAACACCATATATTTT | CASSRTGGDSGNTIYF
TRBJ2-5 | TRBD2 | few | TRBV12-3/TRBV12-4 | TGTGCCAGGCTTCTACTAGCGGGGGTGAAGACCCAGTACTTC | CARLLLAGVKTQYF
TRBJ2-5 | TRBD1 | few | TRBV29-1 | TGCAGCGGCCAACAGGGGTTGGGTGAGACCCAGTACTTC | CSGQQGLGETQYF
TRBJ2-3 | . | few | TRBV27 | TGTGCCAGCAGTCGGGCCGCGTCAGGGGTTTATTCAGATACGCAGTATTTT | CASSRAASGVYSDTQYF
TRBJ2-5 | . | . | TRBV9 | TGTGCCAGCAGCCCAAGGAGCATGGGAGGAGAGACCCAGTACTTC | CASSPRSMGGETQYF
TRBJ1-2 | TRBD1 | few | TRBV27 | TGTGCCAGCAGTCCCAAAGGACAGGGAGGAGGCTATGGCTACACCTTC | CASSPKGQGGGYGYTF
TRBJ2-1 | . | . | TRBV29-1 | TGCAGCGTTGGGTCCTGGGGTAATGAGCAGTTCTTC | CSVGSWGNEQFF
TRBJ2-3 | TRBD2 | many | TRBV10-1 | TGCGCCAGCAGTGAATTGACTAGCGGCCGCACAGATACGCAGTATTTT | CASSELTSGRTDTQYF
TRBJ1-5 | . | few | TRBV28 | TGTGCCAGCAGTTTGAGCGGGGTCGGGCCGCAGCCCCAGCATTTT | CASSLSGVGPQPQHF
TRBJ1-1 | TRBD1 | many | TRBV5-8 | TGTGCCACCAGGACAGGGTACACTGAAGCTTTCTTT | CATRTGYTEAFF
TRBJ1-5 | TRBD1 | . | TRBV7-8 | TGTGCCAGCAGCTTACGGGACAGCGCTTGGCAGCCCCAGCATTTT | CASSLRDSAWQPQHF
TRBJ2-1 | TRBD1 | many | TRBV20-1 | TGCAGTGCTAGTCCCGGGACAGGGGGTATTGAGCAGTTCTTC | CSASPGTGGIEQFF
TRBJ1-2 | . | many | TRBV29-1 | TGCAGCGTGGTCAGGGCTATTGGCTATGGCTACACCTTC | CSVVRAIGYGYTF
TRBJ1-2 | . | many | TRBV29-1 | TGCAGCGTTCTTGAAGGCCTATATGGCTACACCTTC | CSVLEGLYGYTF
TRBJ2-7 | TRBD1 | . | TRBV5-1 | TGCGCCAGCAGCTTGCAGGGGGACTCCTACGAGCAGTACTTC | CASSLQGDSYEQYF
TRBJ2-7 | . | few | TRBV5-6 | TGTGCCAGCAGCTACGGTAACGAGCAGTACTTC | CASSYGNEQYF
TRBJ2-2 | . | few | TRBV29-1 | TGCAGCGCCTACTCCGGGACATCGAACACCGGGGAGCTGTTTTTT | CSAYSGTSNTGELFF
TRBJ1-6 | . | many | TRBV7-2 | TGTGCCAGCAGCTTAGCCAGGTCCTTTTCACCCCTCCACTTT | CASSLARSFSPLHF
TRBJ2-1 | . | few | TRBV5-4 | TGTGCCAGCAGCTTGGGGGTCAGGGAGGTAGAGAATGAGCAGTTCTTC | CASSLGVREVENEQFF
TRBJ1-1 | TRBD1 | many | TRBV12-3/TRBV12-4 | TGTGCCAGCAGCCCCCACCCCGGGACAGGAAACACTGAAGCTTTCTTT | CASSPHPGTGNTEAFF
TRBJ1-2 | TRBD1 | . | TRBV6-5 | TGTGCCAGCAGTTACTCCGACAGGGCCACCAACTATGGCTACACCTTC | CASSYSDRATNYGYTF
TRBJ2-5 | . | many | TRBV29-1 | TGCAGCGTTGAAGATTCAAGGGAAACCCAGTACTTC | CSVEDSRETQYF
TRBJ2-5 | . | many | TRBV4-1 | TGCGCCAGCAGTCCCGGCCATGGGAGGACCCAGTACTTC | CASSPGHGRTQYF
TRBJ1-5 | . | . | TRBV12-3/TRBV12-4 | TGTGCCAGCAGCTTTGGGGGTGGCGGACAGCCCCAGCATTTT | CASSFGGGGQPQHF
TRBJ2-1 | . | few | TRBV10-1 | TGCGCCAGCGGGAATAGGGGATACAATGAGCAGTTCTTC | CASGNRGYNEQFF
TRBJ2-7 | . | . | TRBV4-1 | TGCGCCAGCAGCCAAGATGTTGGCAGGGACTTCGAGCAGTACTTC | CASSQDVGRDFEQYF
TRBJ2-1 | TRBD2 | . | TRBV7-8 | TGTGCCAGCAGCTTCTTAGCGGGGGGGCTCGATGAGCAGTTCTTC | CASSFLAGGLDEQFF
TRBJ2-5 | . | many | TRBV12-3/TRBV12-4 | TGTGCCAGCAGTTTGGGGCCGAGGGACCAAGAGACCCAGTACTTC | CASSLGPRDQETQYF
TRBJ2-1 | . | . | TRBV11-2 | TGTGCCAGCAGCTTTGACCCCGGGTCCTACAATGAGCAGTTCTTC | CASSFDPGSYNEQFF